This T cell receptor (beta chain) was captured by sequencing in a study of control samples from healthy donors and cancer patients. TCRdb's table, derived via immunoSEQ multiplex PCR, lists solely in-frame clones and lacks some. This table has 40,000 to 50,000 clones, around 70% appearing once. Germline CDR1 and CDR2: LNHDA and SQIVND (reference sequence). With 6 bases removed from V and 2 bases from J, the gap between germline ends came to 10 bases. This CDR3 comprises 14 residues. The clonotype was recovered from a male donor with melanoma. The sequencing input was formalin-fixed, paraffin-embedded tissue. The V and J genes are TRBV19 and TRBJ2-2, with TRBD2 as a possible D gene (6 bases). CDR3 sequence (DNA): TGTGCCAGTAGAACCGGGACTAACACCGGGGAGCTGTTTTTT. Amino acid sequence: CASRTGTNTGELFF.